The next 8 T cell receptor beta chains were all read from a single sample in a study of blood T cell repertoires in COVID-19. This table comes from immunoSEQ multiplex PCR, and its TCRdb copy is limited to in-frame clones, with some not included. This table has about 180,000 clones, around three quarters appearing once. Sequencing was done on a sample of peripheral blood. These receptors were obtained from a man between 65 and 85 years old with active or convalescent COVID-19.

V usage is TRBV20-1 and J usage is TRBJ2-3; 7 bases align to TRBD2. With 3 bases clipped from V and 4 bases from J, the junction kept 7 bases outside the gene matches. This CDR3 contains 14 residues. Germline V gives CDR1 DFQATT, CDR2 SNEGSKA (reference sequence). The CDR3, as DNA: TGCAGTGCTAGTTTGGGACTAACCCCAGATACGCAGTATTTT. Amino acids: CSASLGLTPDTQYF.

This clone has more than one count but fewer than ten. The genes are TRBV30 and TRBJ1-2; TRBD1 agrees at 9 bases. The CDR3 sequence is 13 residues long. Per the germline V gene, CDR1 is GTSNPN and CDR2 is SVGIG (reference sequence). V gave up 7 bases and J gave up 2 bases; unmatched junction bases: 5. The CDR3 protein is CASHRGQNYGYTF. The CDR3 DNA sequence: TGTGCCTCGCACAGGGGGCAAAACTATGGCTACACCTTC.

The chain carries TRBV5-1 and TRBJ2-3; 10 bases fit TRBD2. V lost 0 bases, J lost 0 bases, and 7 bases stayed unmatched. The CDR3 extends over 18 amino acids. The germline CDR1 and CDR2 sequences are SGHRS and YFSETQ. The CDR3, as DNA: TGCGCCAGCAGCTTGGGTAGCGGGGGGCATGCTAGCACAGATACGCAGTATTTT. This sequence encodes CASSLGSGGHASTDTQYF.

The chain has TRBV29-1 and TRBJ2-7; D is uncertain. The V and J ends lost 3 bases and 5 bases respectively, with 11 bases between them. The CDR3 runs 12 residues. Per germline, CDR1 SQVTM and CDR2 ANQGSEA. The DNA of the CDR3 is TGCAGCGTTGAGAATCTTTCGGACGAGCAGTACTTC. Protein: CSVENLSDEQYF.

This chain links TRBV5-4 with TRBJ2-3, with 11 bases fitting TRBD2. CDR3 length: 18 amino acids. Germline lookup yields CDR1 SGHNT and CDR2 YYREEE (reference sequence). V lost 0 bases, J lost 0 bases, and 6 bases stayed unmatched. The CDR3 protein is CASSLAGTSGTSTDTQYF. The DNA for the CDR3 is TGTGCCAGCAGCTTGGCCGGGACTAGCGGTACTAGCACAGATACGCAGTATTTT.

The chain joins TRBV7-2 to TRBJ1-1; possible D gene TRBD1, 5 bases. The V gene lost 4 bases and the J gene lost 1 base, with 10 bases spanning the gap. There are 14 residues in the CDR3. CDR1 is SGHTA, CDR2 FQGNSA, per germline. The CDR3 coding sequence is TGTGCCAGCAGCTCATCTACAGGGAACACTGAAGCTTTCTTT. Translation gives CASSSSTGNTEAFF. The variable domain in full, completed from reference TRBV7-2 and TRBJ1-1, reads GAGVSQSPSNKVTEKGKDVELRCDPISGHTALYWYRQSLGQGLEFLIYFQGNSAPDKSGLPSDRFSAERTGGSVSTLTIQRTQQEDSAVYLCASSSSTGNTEAFFGQGTRLTVV.

This clone was observed a handful of times. The V and J genes are TRBV9 and TRBJ2-1, with 8 nucleotides matching TRBD1. Germline CDR1 SGDLS, CDR2 YYNGEE. V was clipped by 4 bases and J by 7 bases; unmatched bases: 7. There are 14 residues in the CDR3. The DNA of the CDR3 is TGTGCCAGCAGCCCCAGGGGGCCTCAGAATGAGCAGTTCTTC. It encodes CASSPRGPQNEQFF.

This chain joins TRBV12-1 and TRBJ1-3; the table's TRBD1 call for D was not verified on the DNA. TRBV12-1 is recorded as a pseudogene. The CDR3 contains 15 residues. CDR3 protein: CASRRRQGGGNTIYF. The CDR3 DNA reads TGTGCCAGCAGGAGGAGACAGGGAGGTGGAAACACCATATATTTT.